This paragraph covers one T cell receptor (beta chain) sequence. The antigen remains undetermined. Method: immunoSEQ multiplex PCR; TCRdb's copy keeps in-frame clones and lacks some. The table lists 110,000 to 150,000 clones, 88% of them singletons. This record comes from a study of T cell responses to AZD1222 COVID-19 vaccine. This CDR3 has 15 residues. The V end lost 6 bases, the J end lost 1 base, and 13 bases lay between the germline ends. The V gene's germline CDR1 is MNHEY and CDR2 SVGAGI. Broader study findings: The breadth and depth of Spike-specific TCRs increased once two AZD1222 doses had been given.

The material was peripheral blood, obtained on day 0 of AZD1222 vaccination. The chain combines TRBV6-5 with TRBJ2-1, with D unresolved. The TCR originated in an adult in good health. Written as DNA, the CDR3 is TGTGCCAGCAGACTAACGCCCCCATCCTACAATGAGCAGTTCTTC. It is translated as CASRLTPPSYNEQFF.